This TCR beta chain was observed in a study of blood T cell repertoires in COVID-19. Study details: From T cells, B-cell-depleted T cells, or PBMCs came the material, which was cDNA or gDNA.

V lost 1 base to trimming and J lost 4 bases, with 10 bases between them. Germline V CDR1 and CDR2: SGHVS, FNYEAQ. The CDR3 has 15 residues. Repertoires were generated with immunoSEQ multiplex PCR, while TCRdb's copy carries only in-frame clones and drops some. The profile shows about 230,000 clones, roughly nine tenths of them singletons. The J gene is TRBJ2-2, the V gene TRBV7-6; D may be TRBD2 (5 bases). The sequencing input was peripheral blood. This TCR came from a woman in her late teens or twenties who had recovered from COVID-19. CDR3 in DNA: TGTGCCAGCAGCTTAGATTTGGGGAGCACCGGGGAGCTGTTTTTT. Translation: CASSLDLGSTGELFF.